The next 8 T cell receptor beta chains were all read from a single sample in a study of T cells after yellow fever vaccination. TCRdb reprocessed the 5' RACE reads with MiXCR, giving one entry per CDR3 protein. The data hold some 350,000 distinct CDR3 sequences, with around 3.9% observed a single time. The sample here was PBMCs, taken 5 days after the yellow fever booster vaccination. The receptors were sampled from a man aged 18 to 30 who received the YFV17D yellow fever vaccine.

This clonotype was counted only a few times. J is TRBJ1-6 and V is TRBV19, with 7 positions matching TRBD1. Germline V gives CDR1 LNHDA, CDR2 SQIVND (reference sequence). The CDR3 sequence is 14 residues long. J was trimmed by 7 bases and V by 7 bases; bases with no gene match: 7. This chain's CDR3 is CASTPGQRNSPLHF. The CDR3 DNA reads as TGTGCCAGTACCCCGGGACAGCGAAATTCACCCCTCCACTTT.

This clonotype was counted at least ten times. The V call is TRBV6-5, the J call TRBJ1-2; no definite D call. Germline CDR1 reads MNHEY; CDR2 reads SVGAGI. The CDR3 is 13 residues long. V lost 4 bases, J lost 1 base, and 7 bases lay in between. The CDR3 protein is CASSSPVNYGYTF. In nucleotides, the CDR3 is TGTGCCAGCAGTTCACCAGTTAACTATGGCTACACCTTC.

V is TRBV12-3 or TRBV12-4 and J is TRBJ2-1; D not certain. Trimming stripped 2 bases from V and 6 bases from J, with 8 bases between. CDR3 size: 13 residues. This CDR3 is CASSLLGRNEQFF. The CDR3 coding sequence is TGTGCCAGCAGTTTATTAGGGCGCAATGAGCAGTTCTTC.

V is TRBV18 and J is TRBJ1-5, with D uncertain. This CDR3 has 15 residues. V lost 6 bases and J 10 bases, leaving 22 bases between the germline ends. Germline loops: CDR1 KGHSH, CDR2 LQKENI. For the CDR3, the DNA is TGTGCCAGCTCCCTGAACAGTGGCCCGCAAGAACCCCAGCATTTT. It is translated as CASSLNSGPQEPQHF.

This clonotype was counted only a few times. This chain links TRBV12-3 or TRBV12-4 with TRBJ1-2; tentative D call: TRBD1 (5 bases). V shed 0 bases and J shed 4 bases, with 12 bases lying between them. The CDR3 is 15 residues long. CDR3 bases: TGTGCCAGCAGTTTAGCGCTTAGGGGTGGCTATGGCTACACCTTC. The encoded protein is CASSLALRGGYGYTF.

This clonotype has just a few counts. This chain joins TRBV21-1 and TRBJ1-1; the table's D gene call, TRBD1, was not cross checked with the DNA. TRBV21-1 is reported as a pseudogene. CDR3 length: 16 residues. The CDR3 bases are TGTGCCAGCAGCTTCCGGGACAGGTGGGGGGACACTGAAGCTTTCTTT. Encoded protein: CASSFRDRWGDTEAFF.

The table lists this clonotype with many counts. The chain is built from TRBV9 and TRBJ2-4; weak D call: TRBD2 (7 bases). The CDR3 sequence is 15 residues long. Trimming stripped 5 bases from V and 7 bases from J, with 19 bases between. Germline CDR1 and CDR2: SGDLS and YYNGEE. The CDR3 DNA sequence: TGTGCCAGCAGTCCCGAGGGGGGGCTCGAGAACATTCAGTACTTC. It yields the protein CASSPEGGLENIQYF.

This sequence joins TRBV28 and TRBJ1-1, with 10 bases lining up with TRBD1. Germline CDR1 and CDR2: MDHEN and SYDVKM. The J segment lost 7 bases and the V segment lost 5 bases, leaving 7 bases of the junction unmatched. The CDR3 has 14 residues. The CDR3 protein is CASSLLGQGHEAFF. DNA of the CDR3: TGTGCCAGCAGTCTCCTGGGACAGGGGCATGAAGCTTTCTTT. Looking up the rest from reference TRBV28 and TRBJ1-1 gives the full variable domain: DVKVTQSSRYLVKRTGEKVFLECVQDMDHENMFWYRQDPGLGLRLIYFSYDVKMKEKGDIPEGYSVSREKKERFSLILESASTNQTSMYLCASSLLGQGHEAFFGQGTRLTVV.